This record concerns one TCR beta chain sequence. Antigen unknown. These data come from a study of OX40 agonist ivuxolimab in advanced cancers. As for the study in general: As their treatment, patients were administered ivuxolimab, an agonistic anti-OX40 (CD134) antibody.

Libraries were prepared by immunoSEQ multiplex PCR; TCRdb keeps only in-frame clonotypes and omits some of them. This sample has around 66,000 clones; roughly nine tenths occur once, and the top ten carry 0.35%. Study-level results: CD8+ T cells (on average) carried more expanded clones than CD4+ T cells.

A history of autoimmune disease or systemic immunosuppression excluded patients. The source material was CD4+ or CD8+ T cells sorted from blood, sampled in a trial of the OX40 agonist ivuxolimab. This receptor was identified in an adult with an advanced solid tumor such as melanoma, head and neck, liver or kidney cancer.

CDR3 in DNA: TGTGCCAGCAGCTTGGGACAGGCTAAAATATGGTATGGCTACACCTTC. Translation gives CASSLGQAKIWYGYTF. The chain recombines TRBV11-2 with TRBJ1-2; 8 bases agree with TRBD1. With V trimmed by 3 bases and J by 5 bases, 11 bases remained unmatched. The CDR3 covers 16 residues. CDR1 is SGHAT, CDR2 FQNNGV, per germline. Filled out from reference TRBV11-2 and TRBJ1-2, the complete variable domain reads EAGVAQSPRYKIIEKRQSVAFWCNPISGHATLYWYQQILGQGPKLLIQFQNNGVVDDSQLPKDRFSAERLKGVDSTLKIQPAKLEDSAVYLCASSLGQAKIWYGYTFGSGTRLTVV.